This T cell receptor beta chain was retrieved from a study of shared clonotypes between healthy human individuals. General observations from the study: Tissues were not sampled, only blood, and their repertoires likely differ.

The CDR3 runs 18 residues. The germline gives CDR1 SGHVS, CDR2 FNYEAQ. Losses at the gene ends were 1 base for V and 3 bases for J; bases not matched to a gene: 14. Repertoires were generated with immunoSEQ multiplex PCR, while TCRdb's copy carries only in-frame clones and drops some. The sample lists some 2,000,000 clones, approximately 96% seen once, with around 0.13% in the top ten. On this clone itself: Its target is not known.

The chain uses TRBV7-6 and TRBJ1-2, with 7 bases fitting TRBD1. The clonotype was recovered from a man aged 18 to 35 in good health. The specimen sequenced was naive CD4+ T cells sorted from blood. Subset meaning: CD45RA+ positively selected. CDR3 bases: TGTGCCAGCAGCTTAGGCCTAGGAGGGCTCGACAGGGACTATGGCTACACCTTC. It translates to CASSLGLGGLDRDYGYTF.